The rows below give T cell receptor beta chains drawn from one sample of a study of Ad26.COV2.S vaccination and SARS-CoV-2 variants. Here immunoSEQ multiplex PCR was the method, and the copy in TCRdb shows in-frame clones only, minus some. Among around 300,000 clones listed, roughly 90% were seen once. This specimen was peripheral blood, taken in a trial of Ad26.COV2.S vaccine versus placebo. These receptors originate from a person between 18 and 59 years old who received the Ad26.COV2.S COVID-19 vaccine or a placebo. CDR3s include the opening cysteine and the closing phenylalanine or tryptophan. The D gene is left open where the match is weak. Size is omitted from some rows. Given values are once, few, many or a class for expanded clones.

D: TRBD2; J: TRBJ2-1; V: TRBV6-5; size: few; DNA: TGTGCCAGCAGTTACTCGCTAGCGGGAGGGGTTGAGCAGTTCTTC; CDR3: CASSYSLAGGVEQFF
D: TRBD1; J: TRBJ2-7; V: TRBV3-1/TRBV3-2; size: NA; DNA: TGTGCCAGCTCGACAGGGGGTTACGAGCAGTACTTC; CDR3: CASSTGGYEQYF
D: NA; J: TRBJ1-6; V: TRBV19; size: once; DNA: TGTGCCAGTAGTATAAGGACGGGCTCCCACAATTCACCCCTCCACTTT; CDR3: CASSIRTGSHNSPLHF
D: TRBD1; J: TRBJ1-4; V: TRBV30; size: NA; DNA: TGTGCCTGGAGTCGGGGGTACCAGACAGGGAGTGCGGAAAAACTGTTTTTT; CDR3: CAWSRGYQTGSAEKLFF
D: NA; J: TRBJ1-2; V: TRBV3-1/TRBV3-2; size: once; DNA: TGTGCCAGCAGCCGACGAACCCGTGATCTCTACACCTTC; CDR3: CASSRRTRDLYTF
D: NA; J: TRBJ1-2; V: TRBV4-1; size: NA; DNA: TGCGCCAGCAGCCAAGAACAGGGCCGAGCTAACTATGGCTACACCTTC; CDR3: CASSQEQGRANYGYTF
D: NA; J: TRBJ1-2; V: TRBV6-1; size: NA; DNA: TGTGCCAGCAGTGAAGGGAGACATCCCGGCTACACCTTC; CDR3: CASSEGRHPGYTF
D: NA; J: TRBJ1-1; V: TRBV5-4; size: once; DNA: TGTGCCAGCAGCTTGGACAGGGCGAACACTGAAGCTTTCTTT; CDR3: CASSLDRANTEAFF
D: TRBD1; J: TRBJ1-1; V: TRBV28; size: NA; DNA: TGTGCCAGCAGTTCCAACAGGGGGCTAAAAGGATTGGGAACTGAAGCTTTCTTT; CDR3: CASSSNRGLKGLGTEAFF
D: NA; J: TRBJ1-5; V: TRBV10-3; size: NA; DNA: TGTGCCGCCCAACCGGGGGGCGCGGATCAGCCCCAGCATTTT; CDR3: CAAQPGGADQPQHF
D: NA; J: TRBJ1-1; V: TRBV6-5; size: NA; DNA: TGTGCCAGCAGTTACGGGGGGAAGAGCACTGAAGCTTTCTTT; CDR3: CASSYGGKSTEAFF
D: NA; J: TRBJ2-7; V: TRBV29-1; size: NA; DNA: TGCAGCGCGGGATCCACCTACGAGCAGTACTTC; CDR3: CSAGSTYEQYF